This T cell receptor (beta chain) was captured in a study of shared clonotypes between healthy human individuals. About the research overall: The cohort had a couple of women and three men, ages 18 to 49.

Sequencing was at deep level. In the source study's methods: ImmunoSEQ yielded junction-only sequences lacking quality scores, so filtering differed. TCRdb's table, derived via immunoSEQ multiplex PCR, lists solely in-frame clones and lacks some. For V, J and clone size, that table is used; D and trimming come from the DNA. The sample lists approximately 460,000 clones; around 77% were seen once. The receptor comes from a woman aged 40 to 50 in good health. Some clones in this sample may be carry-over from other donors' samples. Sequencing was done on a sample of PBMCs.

The CDR3 sequence: CAWSILASGTRYF. The CDR3 DNA is TGTGCCTGGAGTATCCTGGCTAGCGGGACGCGGTACTTC. J is TRBJ2-7 and V is TRBV30, with 9 bases that match TRBD2. This CDR3 contains 13 residues. V dropped 2 bases and J dropped 12; count of bases not matched to a gene: 11. CDR1 GTSNPN and CDR2 SVGIG come from the germline V gene (reference sequence). Together with reference TRBV30 and TRBJ2-7, the CDR3 gives the full variable domain: SQTIHQWPATLVQPVGSPLSLECTVEGTSNPNLYWYRQAAGRGLQLLFYSVGIGQISSEVPQNLSASRPQDRQFILSSKKLLLSDSGFYLCAWSILASGTRYFGPGTRLTVT.